This passage covers 3 T cell receptor beta chains from one sample sequenced in a study of human T cells and chemical hapten exposure. Unfractionated whole blood yielded the extracted total RNA. TCRdb reprocessed the 5' RACE reads with MiXCR, giving one entry per CDR3 protein. There are roughly 82,000 distinct CDR3 sequences in the sample; 15% to 20% occur only once, and 6.8% lies in the top ten. The receptors shown here come from a female donor in good health.

This clonotype has a handful of counts. The chain uses TRBV28 and TRBJ2-5; 8 bases are a match to TRBD2. CDR1 and CDR2 from the germline V gene are MDHEN and SYDVKM. V lost 5 bases, J lost 0 bases, and 5 bases stayed unmatched. This CDR3 is 15 amino acids long. The CDR3 region has the DNA TGTGCCAGCAGTGGGGCTAGCGGGTACCAAGAGACCCAGTACTTC. Translating it yields CASSGASGYQETQYF.

The chain carries TRBV29-1 and TRBJ2-3; D ambiguous. V lost 2 bases to trimming and J lost 2 bases, with 8 bases between them. The CDR3 is 13 residues long. Germline CDR1 SQVTM, CDR2 ANQGSEA. The CDR3 DNA reads as TGCAGCGTTGAACGCTCTCACACAGATACGCAGTATTTT. Translation gives CSVERSHTDTQYF.

This clonotype was observed once. The chain is built from TRBV20-1 and TRBJ2-7; D not resolved. Germline V gene lookup returns CDR1 DFQATT and CDR2 SNEGSKA (reference sequence). The CDR3 covers 13 residues. V gave up 3 bases and J gave up 0 bases, with 9 bases separating them. CDR3 sequence reads: CSARAESSYEQYF. The CDR3 coding sequence is TGCAGTGCTAGGGCAGAGAGCTCCTACGAGCAGTACTTC.